Below, 25 T cell receptor beta chains from the same sample are listed, as sequenced in a study of blood T cell repertoires in COVID-19. The data were produced by immunoSEQ multiplex PCR, yet TCRdb's version contains in-frame clones alone and is incomplete. The data show roughly 220,000 clones, with approximately 85% seen just once and 8% to 9% held by the top ten. Input material: peripheral blood. The receptors here all came from a woman older than 75 with COVID-19, enrolled during active disease.

This clone occurred a few times. The chain employs TRBV12-5 and TRBJ1-4; TRBD1 agrees at 8 bases. The CDR3 has 15 residues. With 6 bases clipped from V and 7 bases from J, the junction kept 10 bases outside the gene matches. Germline loops: CDR1 LGHNT, CDR2 FRNRAP. As DNA, the CDR3 is TGTGCTAGTGGACAACAGGGGGAAATCGGTGAAAAACTGTTTTTT. Amino acid sequence: CASGQQGEIGEKLFF.

As for this clone: An end of the junction does not agree with germline; a read error may underlie this. The DNA of the CDR3 is TGTGCCTGGAGTCCCGGGACAGAGTTAGCCTTC. Protein product: CAWSPGTELAF. The rearrangement joins TRBV30 to TRBJ1-2; the match to TRBD1 covers 7 bases. The CDR3 extends over 11 amino acids. CDR1 is GTSNPN, CDR2 SVGIG, per germline (reference sequence).

Here the CDR3 DNA reads TGCGCCAGCAGCCATACCCAAACTGCGAACACTGAAGCTTTCTTT. Protein: CASSHTQTANTEAFF. This chain uses TRBV4-1 with TRBJ1-1; no clear D. The CDR3 loop spans 15 amino acids. Trimming cost V 3 bases and J 1 base, with 12 bases left between them. CDR1 is MGHRA, CDR2 YSYEKL, per germline.

This chain connects TRBV28 to TRBJ2-7; D ambiguous. This CDR3 region has 8 residues. Germline CDR1 MDHEN, CDR2 SYDVKM. The CDR3 region has the DNA TGTACAACCTACGAGCAGTACTTC. This sequence encodes CTTYEQYF.

The V gene is TRBV3-1 (or the pseudogene TRBV3-2), the J gene TRBJ1-2; D may be TRBD1 (5 bases). This CDR3 comprises 11 residues. Germline V gene sequence: CDR1 LGHDT, CDR2 YNNKEL (reference sequence). Trimming stripped 4 bases from V and 8 bases from J, with 8 bases between. CDR3 sequence: CASSPGGGYTF. The DNA of the CDR3 is TGTGCCAGCAGCCCCGGGGGAGGCTACACCTTC.

This chain uses TRBV28 with TRBJ1-4; D perhaps matches TRBD1 (6 bases). Germline V gene sequence: CDR1 MDHEN, CDR2 SYDVKM. This CDR3 is built from 15 residues. The V gene lost 6 bases and the J gene lost 7 bases, with 18 bases spanning the gap. The CDR3 DNA sequence: TGTGCCAGCAGACCAACTGACAGGTGGGGTGAAAAACTGTTTTTT. Amino acid sequence: CASRPTDRWGEKLFF.

The rearrangement uses TRBV5-1 and TRBJ2-3, with 12 bases aligning to TRBD2. CDR1 is SGHRS and CDR2 is YFSETQ in the germline V gene. The CDR3 length is 16 residues. V shed 0 bases and J 3 bases; nucleotides not matched to a gene: 2. The CDR3: CASSLELAGGTDTQYF. CDR3 in DNA: TGCGCCAGCAGCTTGGAACTAGCGGGGGGTACAGATACGCAGTATTTT.

The chain is built from TRBV4-1 and TRBJ1-1; D gene ambiguous. The CDR3 consists of 15 residues. Germline V CDR1 and CDR2: MGHRA, YSYEKL. The ends were cut back, 7 bases at V and 1 base at J, with 16 bases in the middle. Here the CDR3 reads CASTFGNRGNTEAFF. The CDR3 nucleotides are TGCGCCAGCACCTTCGGCAACCGGGGGAACACTGAAGCTTTCTTT.

The CDR3 bases are TGCGCCAGCAGCTTGGCGTCTTCAGGCCAAGAGACCCAGTACTTC. It yields the protein CASSLASSGQETQYF. The J gene is TRBJ2-5, the V gene TRBV5-1; no clear D. In germline, CDR1 is SGHRS, CDR2 YFSETQ. V gave up 0 bases and J gave up 1 base, with 10 bases separating them. The length of the CDR3 is 15 residues.

This sequence joins TRBV7-3 and TRBJ1-1; D not resolved. CDR1 SGHTA and CDR2 FQGTGA come from the germline V gene. V was shortened by 6 bases and J by 0 bases, with 8 bases between the two germline ends. This CDR3 comprises 13 residues. CDR3 region: CASRQNMNTEAFF. Written as DNA, the CDR3 is TGTGCCAGCAGACAGAACATGAACACTGAAGCTTTCTTT.

About this clone itself: This CDR3 is also generated by other DNA sequences in the sample. The chain combines TRBV4-3 with TRBJ1-1; D not resolved. Trimming pared 0 bases from V and 4 bases from J, leaving 9 bases between. This CDR3 contains 14 residues. Germline V gene lookup returns CDR1 LGHNA and CDR2 YSLEER. CDR3 loop: CASSQDPGSTEAFF. The CDR3 DNA reads TGCGCCAGCAGCCAAGATCCGGGGAGCACTGAAGCTTTCTTT.

The chain has TRBV19 and TRBJ1-5, with 8 bases lining up with TRBD1. Germline V gene lookup returns CDR1 LNHDA and CDR2 SQIVND (reference sequence). CDR3 length equals 15 residues. J was trimmed by 1 base and V by 7 bases; bases with no gene match: 6. CDR3 amino acids: CASIPTGVSNQPQHF. The CDR3, as DNA: TGTGCCAGTATACCGACAGGGGTGAGCAATCAGCCCCAGCATTTT.

The chain links TRBV3-1 (or the pseudogene TRBV3-2) to TRBJ1-2; D might be TRBD1 (5 bases). The germline V and J ends were trimmed by 4 bases and 5 bases, with 11 bases remaining between them. The CDR3 contains 13 residues. Germline values: CDR1 LGHDT, CDR2 YNNKEL (reference sequence). The CDR3 DNA follows: TGTGCCAGCAGCCGGGGGGGACCTTATGGCTACACCTTC. Its protein is CASSRGGPYGYTF.

The CDR3 loop is CASSQGIGGSDYGYTF. The DNA of the CDR3 is TGTGCCAGCAGCCAAGGAATAGGGGGCAGCGACTATGGCTACACCTTC. This chain joins TRBV3-1 (or the pseudogene TRBV3-2) and TRBJ1-2, with 7 bases fitting TRBD1. Germline V gene sequence: CDR1 LGHDT, CDR2 YNNKEL (reference sequence). This CDR3 comprises 16 residues. J lost 3 bases, V lost 1 base, and 8 bases had no gene match.

The rearrangement joins TRBV7-9 to TRBJ2-7, with D possibly TRBD2 on 6 matching bases. From germline, CDR1 is SEHNR and CDR2 FQNEAQ (reference sequence). Deletions cut 5 bases from V and 6 bases from J, with 14 bases between. This CDR3 contains 13 residues. The CDR3 protein is CASSRPEGLEQYF. The CDR3 region has the DNA TGTGCCAGCAGCCGACCGGAGGGCCTCGAGCAGTACTTC.

The rearrangement joins TRBV28 to TRBJ2-1; 10 bases fit TRBD2. The CDR3 sequence is 16 residues long. Germline V gene sequence: CDR1 MDHEN, CDR2 SYDVKM. The V and J ends lost 4 bases and 7 bases, in that order; junction bases with no gene match: 10. The DNA of the CDR3 is TGTGCCAGCAGTTCTTTCAGCGGGAGGGCTCGAAATGAGCAGTTCTTC. It translates to CASSSFSGRARNEQFF. The complete variable domain, with remaining parts taken from reference TRBV28 and TRBJ2-1, reads DVKVTQSSRYLVKRTGEKVFLECVQDMDHENMFWYRQDPGLGLRLIYFSYDVKMKEKGDIPEGYSVSREKKERFSLILESASTNQTSMYLCASSSFSGRARNEQFFGPGTRLTVL.

The V and J genes are TRBV12-3 or TRBV12-4 and TRBJ2-1, with 7 positions matching TRBD1. The CDR3 totals 13 residues. With 3 bases clipped from V and 10 bases from J, the junction kept 6 bases outside the gene matches. The CDR3 reads CASSFDREREQFF. The CDR3 nucleotides are TGTGCCAGCAGTTTTGACAGGGAGAGGGAGCAGTTCTTC.

This chain connects TRBV20-1 to TRBJ2-7, with TRBD2 as a possible D gene (7 bases). Trimming stripped 5 bases from V and 6 bases from J, with 11 bases between. CDR3 length: 11 amino acids. From germline, CDR1 is DFQATT and CDR2 SNEGSKA (reference sequence). The CDR3 nucleotides are TGCAGTGCTGCTCGGGGGGCCGAGCAGTACTTC. It encodes CSAARGAEQYF.

The chain has TRBV7-8 and TRBJ1-6; 8 bases align to TRBD1. The J segment lost 6 bases and the V segment lost 1 base, leaving 5 bases of the junction unmatched. Germline CDR1 reads SGHVS; CDR2 reads FQNEAQ. The CDR3 is 16 amino acids. CDR3 protein: CASSLEGTGTNSPLHF. The CDR3, as DNA: TGTGCCAGCAGCTTAGAAGGGACAGGAACTAATTCACCCCTCCACTTT.

This chain links TRBV4-1 with TRBJ2-2, with D tentatively TRBD2 (5 bases). The germline CDR1 and CDR2 sequences are MGHRA and YSYEKL. Trimming took off 5 bases at V and 6 bases at J, with 13 bases between the two ends. The CDR3 is 14 amino acids. The CDR3 nucleotides read TGCGCCAGCAGCTTCCGCTACGGGGCCGGGGAGCTGTTTTTT. Translated, it gives CASSFRYGAGELFF.

The chain carries TRBV30 and TRBJ2-3; D may be TRBD2 (6 bases). The V end was cut by 5 bases, the J end by 0 bases, with 15 bases between. The CDR3 has 15 residues. The germline V gene has CDR1 GTSNPN and CDR2 SVGIG (reference sequence). CDR3 coding DNA: TGTGCCTGGGATACAGCGGGTACTAGCACAGATACGCAGTATTTT. It specifies CAWDTAGTSTDTQYF.

The genes are TRBV27 and TRBJ2-7; D remains ambiguous. Per the germline V gene, CDR1 is MNHEY and CDR2 is SMNVEV (reference sequence). V lost 8 bases, J lost 5 bases, and 16 bases lay in between. CDR3 length: 13 amino acids. Here the CDR3 reads CASRPLNSHEQYF. The CDR3 bases are TGTGCCAGCCGCCCTCTAAACAGCCACGAGCAGTACTTC.

The rearrangement uses TRBV30 and TRBJ1-2; D is possibly TRBD1 (5 bases). Germline lookup yields CDR1 GTSNPN and CDR2 SVGIG (reference sequence). The CDR3 contains 14 residues. Trimming took off 0 bases at V and 4 bases at J, with 12 bases between the two ends. The CDR3 here is CAWSVPGLGYGYTF. CDR3 nucleotide sequence: TGTGCCTGGAGTGTACCAGGGCTCGGCTATGGCTACACCTTC.

This rearrangement joins TRBV19 to TRBJ2-7; 11 bases map to TRBD1. The CDR3 is made up of 14 amino acids. In germline, CDR1 is LNHDA, CDR2 SQIVND (reference sequence). V shed 3 bases, J shed 3 bases, and the junction held 1 base outside the gene matches. Here the CDR3 reads CASSMGTGGYEQYF. The CDR3 nucleotides read TGTGCCAGTAGTATGGGGACAGGGGGCTACGAGCAGTACTTC.

This chain uses TRBV4-2 with TRBJ2-2, with unresolved D. Germline CDR1 is LGHNA and CDR2 is YNFKEQ. The CDR3 has 16 residues. V was cut by 1 base and J by 4 bases, with 13 bases left in between. CDR3 coding DNA: TGTGCCAGCAGCCAAGTAACCGGGTTGAGCACCGGGGAGCTGTTTTTT. Translation: CASSQVTGLSTGELFF.